This TCR beta chain was obtained from a study of blood T cell repertoires in COVID-19. Assay used: immunoSEQ multiplex PCR; TCRdb lists only in-frame clones, some missing. Of under 350,000 clones in the sample, over 75% are singletons; the top ten hold just over 7%. CDR3 length equals 15 residues. With 2 bases removed from V and 4 bases from J, the gap between germline ends came to 12 bases. Germline V gene sequence: CDR1 LGHNA, CDR2 YNFKEQ. Input material: peripheral blood. This TCR derives from a human donor in a cohort sampled during active COVID-19. J is TRBJ1-5 and V is TRBV4-2, with TRBD1 as a possible D gene (5 bases). Written as DNA, the CDR3 is TGTGCCAGCAGCCAAATGGGGGGAGGGAATCAGCCCCAGCATTTT. This gives the protein CASSQMGGGNQPQHF.